The T cell receptor (beta chain) under discussion was sequenced for a study of T cells in Graves' hyperthyroidism and ophthalmopathy. Study-level results: From stable hyperthyroidism, ophthalmopathy was separated by a 13 V-J model.

The CDR3 is 13 amino acids. Looked up from germline, CDR1 is SNHLY and CDR2 is FYNNEI. Trimming removed 6 bases from V and 6 bases from J; junction bases left unmatched: 7. Amplification of TCR beta CDR3 regions was performed using RNA transcripts as template. Using the HTBI primer set, a first-round RT-PCR was run on the TCR CDR3. TCRdb processed the multiplex PCR reads anew with MiXCR; each CDR3 protein has one entry. The sample holds approximately 590,000 distinct CDR3 sequences, under 60% seen once. With respect to this clonotype: Its antigen is still unknown.

Lactation, pregnancy, other autoimmune disease or uncontrolled infection led to exclusion of patients. Each diagnosis was grounded in clinical symptoms, serum thyroxine and TRAb, thyroid ultrasound, and orbital computed tomography. The sequencing input was peripheral blood or thyroid tissue (not recorded which). This clonotype originated in a woman younger than 35 with Graves' hyperthyroidism. The chain carries TRBV2 and TRBJ1-2; the match to TRBD1 covers 7 bases. The CDR3 nucleotides read TGTGCCAGCAGGGGGACAGACATGAATGGCTACACCTTC. It translates to CASRGTDMNGYTF.